This TCR beta chain appears in the sequencing data of a study of CD8 T cells in Susac syndrome. Reverse transcription of roughly 0.5 to 1 ug RNA used random hexamers. MiXCR, applied by TCRdb to the immunoSEQ multiplex PCR reads, yields one record per CDR3 protein. The sample consists of roughly 200,000 distinct CDR3 sequences, roughly nine tenths of them appearing once. CDR1 SEHNR and CDR2 FQNEAQ come from the germline V gene (reference sequence). The CDR3 is 14 residues long. V gave up 1 base and J gave up 1 base, with 6 bases separating them. This TCR was sampled from a human donor with Susac syndrome. The chain has TRBV7-9 and TRBJ2-3; D is unclear. The sequenced sample was CD4+ T cells from PBMCs. CDR3 nucleotides: TGTGCCAGCAGCTTAGTAGAGGGCACAGATACGCAGTATTTT. Translation gives CASSLVEGTDTQYF.